The 23 T cell receptor beta chains below come from one sample, sequenced in a study of CD8 T cells in ankylosing spondylitis. Overall study results and limits: Ankylosing spondylitis blood appeared to carry a characteristic TCR beta motif of fewer than 10 highly homologous variants.

One entry per CDR3 protein results from TCRdb running MiXCR on the 5' RACE reads. The table lists about 330,000 distinct CDR3 sequences, roughly 8% of them singletons, with roughly 14% in the top ten. No antigen has been identified for these receptors. The sample taken for sequencing was blood, either unsorted or a sorted T cell fraction (not recorded which). The receptors originated from a male donor with ankylosing spondylitis.

This clonotype turned up a few times. V and J are TRBV6-2 or TRBV6-3 and TRBJ2-7; D call uncertain. Germline CDR1 is MNHEY and CDR2 is SVGEGT. V was shortened by 0 bases and J by 4 bases, with 13 bases between the two germline ends. The CDR3 has 15 residues. In DNA form, the CDR3 reads TGTGCCAGCAGTTACTCCGCGGCTCTGCGGTACGAGCAGTACTTC. The encoded protein is CASSYSAALRYEQYF.

V is TRBV20-1 and J is TRBJ2-3, with TRBD2 identical over 7 bases. Per germline, CDR1 DFQATT and CDR2 SNEGSKA (reference sequence). V shed 3 bases, J shed 3 bases, and the junction held 9 bases outside the gene matches. The CDR3 contains 15 residues. The chain's CDR3 is CSARGGGDGTDTQYF. The CDR3 coding sequence is TGCAGTGCTAGGGGGGGGGGAGATGGGACAGATACGCAGTATTTT.

Only a few counts were recorded for this clonotype. The chain joins TRBV5-1 to TRBJ2-7; D possibly corresponds to TRBD2 (5 bases). The germline V gene encodes CDR1 SGHRS and CDR2 YFSETQ. The length of the CDR3 is 14 residues. Trimming stripped 3 bases from V and 3 bases from J, with 13 bases between. CDR3: CASSYDYEGYEQYF. CDR3 sequence (DNA): TGCGCCAGCAGCTACGACTATGAGGGCTACGAGCAGTACTTC.

This clonotype was observed a few times. The J gene is TRBJ2-1, the V gene TRBV14, with D perhaps matching TRBD1 or TRBD2 (6 bases each). CDR3 length: 15 residues. Trimming took 7 bases from V and 4 from J, leaving 17 bases between them. Germline assignment: CDR1 SGHDN and CDR2 FVKESK. Written as DNA, the CDR3 is TGTGCCAGCAACCGGGGGCTCGGGAGTTACAATGAGCAGTTCTTC. Its protein is CASNRGLGSYNEQFF. Full variable domain (missing parts from reference TRBV14 and TRBJ2-1): EAGVTQFPSHSVIEKGQTVTLRCDPISGHDNLYWYRRVMGKEIKFLLHFVKESKQDESGMPNNRFLAERTGGTYSTLKVQPAELEDSGVYFCASNRGLGSYNEQFFGPGTRLTVL.

This clonotype was observed many times. The chain links TRBV7-2 to TRBJ2-5; D is possibly TRBD1 or TRBD2 (6 bases each). The CDR3 has 13 residues. Germline values: CDR1 SGHTA, CDR2 FQGNSA. Trimming shortened V by 5 bases and J by 5 bases, and 12 bases separated the two germline ends. The DNA of the CDR3 is TGTGCCAGCAGCCCAAGGGGGGAGGAGACCCAGTACTTC. Translating it yields CASSPRGEETQYF.

In this sample, this clonotype turned up a few times. The gene calls are TRBV7-3 and TRBJ1-1, with TRBD1 matching 7 bases. V gave up 1 base and J gave up 7 bases; unmatched junction bases: 15. Looked up from germline, CDR1 is SGHTA and CDR2 is FQGTGA. This CDR3 comprises 17 residues. CDR3 in DNA: TGTGCCAGCAGCTTAAGGTCCCCGGGTTCAGGGGGAATTGAAGCTTTCTTT. The encoded protein is CASSLRSPGSGGIEAFF.

This clonotype was seen only a few times. The chain employs TRBV6-2 or TRBV6-3 and TRBJ2-1; 7 bases align to TRBD2. The CDR3 has 16 residues. Losses at the gene ends were 5 bases for V and 0 bases for J; bases not matched to a gene: 7. The germline CDR1 and CDR2 sequences are MNHEY and SVGEGT. The CDR3 nucleotides are TGTGCCAGCAGTAATCTAGCGGCAAGCTCCTACAATGAGCAGTTCTTC. Its translation: CASSNLAASSYNEQFF.

This clonotype was recorded many times. The V call is TRBV5-1, the J call TRBJ2-1, with 9 bases identical to TRBD2. Germline values: CDR1 SGHRS, CDR2 YFSETQ. This CDR3 comprises 15 residues. The ends lost 4 bases at V and 6 bases at J; junction bases unmatched: 8. The chain's CDR3 is CASSASGRPLNEQFF. In DNA form, the CDR3 reads TGCGCCAGCAGCGCGAGCGGGAGGCCTCTCAATGAGCAGTTCTTC.

The table lists this clonotype with a few counts. J is TRBJ2-7 and V is TRBV5-1, with TRBD1 identical over 7 bases. Germline V gives CDR1 SGHRS, CDR2 YFSETQ. This CDR3 has 11 amino acids. With 3 bases clipped from V and 7 bases from J, the junction kept 1 base outside the gene matches. Here the CDR3 DNA reads TGCGCCAGCAGCTCGGACAGGGAGCAGTACTTC. Amino acid sequence: CASSSDREQYF.

This clonotype was seen many times. The chain carries TRBV29-1 and TRBJ2-3; possible D gene TRBD2, 6 bases. V lost 5 bases and J lost 4, with 13 bases in between. The germline CDR1 and CDR2 sequences are SQVTM and ANQGSEA. CDR3 length: 13 amino acids. The CDR3 is CSVYREFSDTQYF. The CDR3 coding sequence is TGCAGCGTTTACCGGGAGTTCTCAGATACGCAGTATTTT.

This clonotype showed up just a few times. The chain carries TRBV20-1 and TRBJ2-5, with 7 bases matching TRBD2. The CDR3 contains 12 residues. Germline CDR1 reads DFQATT; CDR2 reads SNEGSKA (reference sequence). CDR3 DNA sequence: TGCACGCCGGGAGGAGTTGGAGAGACCCAGTACTTC. Protein product: CTPGGVGETQYF.

In its sample, this clonotype was seen many times. The rearrangement joins TRBV29-1 to TRBJ1-1; D may be TRBD1 (6 bases). CDR1 SQVTM and CDR2 ANQGSEA come from the germline V gene. The CDR3 totals 12 residues. The germline V and J ends were trimmed by 5 bases and 5 bases, with 12 bases remaining between them. CDR3 in DNA: TGCAGCGTTAGTACAGGGTTTACTGAAGCTTTCTTT. It yields the protein CSVSTGFTEAFF. Variable domain in full (rest from reference TRBV29-1 and TRBJ1-1): SAVISQKPSRDICQRGTSLTIQCQVDSQVTMMFWYRQQPGQSLTLIATANQGSEATYESGFVIDKFPISRPNLTFSTLTVSNMSPEDSSIYLCSVSTGFTEAFFGQGTRLTVV.

This clonotype appeared a few times. The chain joins TRBV6-6 to TRBJ2-7; D possibly corresponds to TRBD1 (6 bases). The CDR3 is made up of 13 amino acids. Germline lookup yields CDR1 MNHNY and CDR2 SVGAGI (reference sequence). Trimming took 8 bases from V and 5 from J, leaving 16 bases between them. CDR3 in DNA: TGTGCCAGCCGCCCCACAGGGACGGACGAGCAGTACTTC. Protein product: CASRPTGTDEQYF.

This clonotype has more than one count but fewer than ten. The V gene is TRBV7-9, the J gene TRBJ2-1; D unclear. This CDR3 contains 12 residues. V was cut by 4 bases and J by 8 bases, with 9 bases left in between. From germline, CDR1 is SEHNR and CDR2 FQNEAQ (reference sequence). The CDR3 region is CASSSGWHEQFF. The DNA of the CDR3 is TGTGCCAGCAGCTCCGGGTGGCATGAGCAGTTCTTC.

This clonotype has a handful of counts. This chain links TRBV2 with TRBJ2-3; D gene uncertain. V lost 6 bases to trimming and J lost 2 bases, with 12 bases between them. From germline, CDR1 is SNHLY and CDR2 FYNNEI. The CDR3 has 14 residues. The DNA for the CDR3 is TGTGCCAGCAGATCCGCCCCGGCCACAGATACGCAGTATTTT. Translating it yields CASRSAPATDTQYF. Complete variable domain (other parts from reference TRBV2 and TRBJ2-3): EPEVTQTPSHQVTQMGQEVILRCVPISNHLYFYWYRQILGQKVEFLVSFYNNEISEKSEIFDDQFSVERPDGSNFTLKIRSTKLEDSAMYFCASRSAPATDTQYFGPGTRLTVL.

The chain combines TRBV20-1 with TRBJ1-1; 8 bases are a match to TRBD1. V gave up 0 bases and J gave up 4 bases; unmatched junction bases: 16. The CDR3 consists of 18 residues. From germline, CDR1 is DFQATT and CDR2 SNEGSKA (reference sequence). The CDR3 reads CSARDPFTSGGAGTEAFF. DNA of the CDR3: TGCAGTGCTAGAGATCCGTTTACCTCAGGGGGCGCCGGCACTGAAGCTTTCTTT.

This clonotype was detected many times. The chain recombines TRBV5-1 with TRBJ2-5; D is unresolved. V dropped 1 base and J dropped 9 bases, with 13 bases sitting between them. The CDR3 is 13 residues long. Germline CDR1 and CDR2: SGHRS and YFSETQ. The CDR3 is CASSLYGLDAQYF. The CDR3 region has the DNA TGCGCCAGCAGCTTGTACGGGTTGGACGCCCAGTACTTC.

This clonotype was seen only a few times. The chain links TRBV20-1 to TRBJ2-2, with TRBD2 identical over 9 bases. The CDR3 is made up of 16 amino acids. The trim removed 1 base at V and 0 bases at J, leaving 3 bases unmatched. Germline V gene sequence: CDR1 DFQATT, CDR2 SNEGSKA (reference sequence). The chain's CDR3 is CSARASSGANTGELFF. CDR3 coding DNA: TGCAGTGCTAGAGCCTCTAGCGGGGCGAACACCGGGGAGCTGTTTTTT.

This sequence joins TRBV20-1 and TRBJ2-5; either TRBD1 or TRBD2 may supply D (6 bases each). The germline V and J ends were trimmed by 5 bases and 9 bases, with 22 bases remaining between them. Looked up from germline, CDR1 is DFQATT and CDR2 is SNEGSKA (reference sequence). There are 14 residues in the CDR3. In nucleotides, the CDR3 is TGCAGTGCTCCCATTCTTGGCAGGGGAGGAGCCCAGTACTTC. It specifies CSAPILGRGGAQYF.

The chain joins TRBV5-1 to TRBJ2-7; the D gene could be TRBD1 or TRBD2 (5 bases each). CDR1 SGHRS and CDR2 YFSETQ come from the germline V gene. V lost 0 bases and J 7 bases, leaving 14 bases between the germline ends. The CDR3 spans 14 residues. CDR3 in amino acids: CASSLDGADGEQYF. CDR3 nucleotides: TGCGCCAGCAGCTTGGACGGGGCGGATGGTGAGCAGTACTTC. The whole variable domain, remainder taken from reference TRBV5-1 and TRBJ2-7, is KAGVTQTPRYLIKTRGQQVTLSCSPISGHRSVSWYQQTPGQGLQFLFEYFSETQRNKGNFPGRFSGRQFSNSRSEMNVSTLELGDSALYLCASSLDGADGEQYFGPGTRLTVT.

Remarks on this clonotype: A junction end diverges from the germline sequence, so it may reflect a read error. V usage is TRBV7-9 and J usage is TRBJ2-6; TRBD1 aligns across 8 bases. The CDR3 length is 17 residues. Germline V gene data show CDR1 as SEHNR and CDR2 as FQNEAQ (reference sequence). CDR3 bases: TGTGCCAGCAGCGAAACAGGGGGGTCCTCTAGGGCCAACGTCCTGACTTTC. This encodes CASSETGGSSRANVLTF.

The rearrangement uses TRBV20-1 and TRBJ1-1; TRBD1 aligns across 7 bases. Trimming at V came to 0 bases and at J to 1 base, leaving 5 bases not matched to a gene. Germline CDR1 is DFQATT and CDR2 is SNEGSKA (reference sequence). This CDR3 comprises 15 residues. CDR3 protein: CSAREARGRNTEAFF. CDR3 coding DNA: TGCAGTGCTAGAGAGGCCAGGGGGAGGAACACTGAAGCTTTCTTT.

The chain recombines TRBV9 with TRBJ2-5, with 9 bases matching TRBD1. From germline, CDR1 is SGDLS and CDR2 YYNGEE. This CDR3 spans 16 amino acids. After removal of 1 base from V and 0 bases from J, the junction contained 4 bases not matched to a gene. CDR3 in DNA: TGTGCCAGCAGCGTACGACAGGGGGGGTACCAAGAGACCCAGTACTTC. Its protein product is CASSVRQGGYQETQYF. The full variable domain, in which reference TRBV9 and TRBJ2-5 provide the parts outside the CDR3, is DSGVTQTPKHLITATGQRVTLRCSPRSGDLSVYWYQQSLDQGLQFLIQYYNGEERAKGNILERFSAQQFPDLHSELNLSSLELGDSALYFCASSVRQGGYQETQYFGPGTRLLVL.